Listed below are T cell receptor beta chains from one sample, sequenced in a study of blood T cell repertoires in COVID-19. Profiled with immunoSEQ multiplex PCR; TCRdb holds only in-frame clones, not every one. This table has fewer than 250,000 clones, around four fifths appearing once. Sample: peripheral blood. Source of these receptors: a woman aged 45-65 years with acute or convalescent COVID-19. CDR3s include the opening cysteine and the closing phenylalanine or tryptophan. Fields, in order: V gene, D gene, clone size, J gene, CDR3 DNA, CDR3 protein. A D gene is named only where the DNA matches it firmly. Where a row states a size, it is once, few, many or the class of an expanded clone; other rows omit it.

V: TRBV5-8; D: TRBD2; size: -; J: TRBJ2-7; DNA: TGTGCCAGCAGCTTGGGACTAGCGGGAAGGGAGCAGTACTTC; CDR3: CASSLGLAGREQYF
V: TRBV6-1; D: -; size: -; J: TRBJ2-7; DNA: TGTGCCAGCAGTGAGTGGAGTGAGCAGTACTTC; CDR3: CASSEWSEQYF
V: TRBV30; D: -; size: -; J: TRBJ1-2; DNA: TGTGCCTGGAGAGGTGGGGCAGGAACCTACTATGGCTACACCTTC; CDR3: CAWRGGAGTYYGYTF
V: TRBV19; D: -; size: -; J: TRBJ2-6; DNA: TGTGCCAGTAATCTCCCAGGGATGGGGACTGGGGCCAACGTCCTGACTTTC; CDR3: CASNLPGMGTGANVLTF
V: TRBV6-1; D: -; size: -; J: TRBJ1-3; DNA: TGTGCCAGCAGTGAACTAGGAGCTGTCTTCGGAAACACCATATATTTT; CDR3: CASSELGAVFGNTIYF
V: TRBV19; D: TRBD2; size: -; J: TRBJ2-3; DNA: TGTGCCAGTAGCGCCGGGGGACTAGAAGCAGATACGCAGTATTTT; CDR3: CASSAGGLEADTQYF
V: TRBV3-1/TRBV3-2; D: TRBD2; size: -; J: TRBJ2-3; DNA: TGTGCCAGCAGTCTACTAGGACTAGAAGCAGATACGCAGTATTTT; CDR3: CASSLLGLEADTQYF
V: TRBV28; D: TRBD1; size: -; J: TRBJ1-6; DNA: TGTGCCAGCAGGGGACAGGGCTCCTATAATTCACCCCTCCACTTT; CDR3: CASRGQGSYNSPLHF
V: TRBV5-1; D: -; size: -; J: TRBJ1-3; DNA: TGCGCCAGCAGCCCACAGGTGACTTCCTCTGGAAACACCATATATTTT; CDR3: CASSPQVTSSGNTIYF
V: TRBV7-2; D: -; size: -; J: TRBJ1-2; DNA: TGTGCCAGCAGCCCCCGGACAGATTATGGCTACACCTTC; CDR3: CASSPRTDYGYTF
V: TRBV29-1; D: -; size: few; J: TRBJ2-1; DNA: TGCAGCGTTGCGAGGGAGGCGGGTCGGAATGAGCAGTTCTTC; CDR3: CSVAREAGRNEQFF
V: TRBV11-2; D: -; size: -; J: TRBJ2-7; DNA: TGTGCCAGCAGCCCAGGGCTTTGGTACGAGCAGTACTTC; CDR3: CASSPGLWYEQYF
V: TRBV21-1; D: -; size: -; J: TRBJ1-6; DNA: TGTGCCAGCGGGTCCCTCGGGGGAGGGAACTCACCCCTCCACTTT; CDR3: CASGSLGGGNSPLHF
V: TRBV18; D: -; size: -; J: TRBJ1-4; DNA: TGTGCCAGCTCACCGCTGGACCGGGGAAAACTATTTTTT; CDR3: CASSPLDRGKLFF
V: TRBV2; D: -; size: -; J: TRBJ1-2; DNA: TGTGCCAGCAGTGTGAGAGGGAGTTTGGACTATGGCTACACCTTC; CDR3: CASSVRGSLDYGYTF
V: TRBV19; D: TRBD1; size: -; J: TRBJ1-2; DNA: TGTGCCAGTAGCCCGGGAGGGGGCAGCTATGGCTACACCTTC; CDR3: CASSPGGGSYGYTF
V: TRBV19; D: -; size: -; J: TRBJ1-6; DNA: TGTGCCAGTAGTATACGTGGGTCTGGAGATTCACCCCTCCACTTT; CDR3: CASSIRGSGDSPLHF
V: TRBV7-3; D: TRBD1; size: -; J: TRBJ1-1; DNA: TGTGCCAGCAGGAAGACAGGGGGTGACGCTGAAGCTTTCTTT; CDR3: CASRKTGGDAEAFF
V: TRBV6-5; D: -; size: -; J: TRBJ1-1; DNA: TGTGCCAGCAGTTACTCCCCGGTTATGAACACTGAAGCTTTCTTT; CDR3: CASSYSPVMNTEAFF
V: TRBV6-2/TRBV6-3; D: TRBD1; size: -; J: TRBJ2-1; DNA: TGTGCCAGCAGTCCGGACAGGGACAATGAGCAGTTCTTC; CDR3: CASSPDRDNEQFF
V: TRBV7-3; D: -; size: -; J: TRBJ1-5; DNA: TGTGCCAGCAGCACAACAGGGAGGGAGCCCCAGCATTTT; CDR3: CASSTTGREPQHF
V: TRBV4-2; D: TRBD1; size: -; J: TRBJ2-7; DNA: TGTGCCAGCAGTCGACACAGGGGCGGCTCCTACGAGCAGTACTTC; CDR3: CASSRHRGGSYEQYF
V: TRBV5-1; D: TRBD2; size: -; J: TRBJ2-1; DNA: TGCGCCAGCAGCTTTTTGACTAGCGGGAGTGACAATGAGCAGTTCTTC; CDR3: CASSFLTSGSDNEQFF
V: TRBV27; D: -; size: -; J: TRBJ2-1; DNA: TGTGCCAGCAGTTTGCGCGGGCCAGACTGGGACAATGAGCAGTTCTTC; CDR3: CASSLRGPDWDNEQFF
V: TRBV2; D: -; size: -; J: TRBJ2-1; DNA: TGTGCCAGCACCCCGGAGACTCCTCCTCCGTTCTTC; CDR3: CASTPETPPPFF
V: TRBV2; D: -; size: -; J: TRBJ1-2; DNA: TGTGCCAGCAGTGAAGAGGCGCCGGGTGGCTATGGCTACACCTTC; CDR3: CASSEEAPGGYGYTF
V: TRBV7-9; D: -; size: -; J: TRBJ2-1; DNA: TGTGCCAGCAGCTTAGAGGAGTCCTACAATGAGCAGTTCTTC; CDR3: CASSLEESYNEQFF
V: TRBV5-1; D: -; size: -; J: TRBJ2-7; DNA: TGCGCCAGCAGCTTGGGACCTAGTCAATACGAGCAGTACTTC; CDR3: CASSLGPSQYEQYF
V: TRBV2; D: TRBD2; size: -; J: TRBJ2-5; DNA: TGTGCCAGCAGCCGGCCGACTAGCGGACAAGAGACCCAGTACTTC; CDR3: CASSRPTSGQETQYF
V: TRBV24-1; D: TRBD2; size: -; J: TRBJ2-1; DNA: TGTGCCACCAGTGCGTTCGGGACTAGCGGGAGAAATGAGCAGTTCTTC; CDR3: CATSAFGTSGRNEQFF
V: TRBV20-1; D: TRBD2; size: -; J: TRBJ2-1; DNA: TGCAGTGCTAGTGCAGGACTAGTGTACAATGAGCAGTTCTTC; CDR3: CSASAGLVYNEQFF
V: TRBV18; D: -; size: few; J: TRBJ1-5; DNA: TGTGCCAGCTCACTCCAGGACACGAAGCAGCCCCAGCATTTT; CDR3: CASSLQDTKQPQHF
V: TRBV28; D: TRBD2; size: once; J: TRBJ2-7; DNA: TGTGCCAGCACAACTAGCGGGAGGTCCTACGAGCAGTACTTC; CDR3: CASTTSGRSYEQYF
V: TRBV6-2/TRBV6-3; D: -; size: -; J: TRBJ2-3; DNA: TGTGCCAGCAGTTACTCGACCAGGGTCACAGATACGCAGTATTTT; CDR3: CASSYSTRVTDTQYF
V: TRBV7-9; D: TRBD1; size: -; J: TRBJ2-7; DNA: TGTGCCAGCAGCTCTATATTAGGGGCCGGGACAGGGGCCTACGAGCAGTACTTC; CDR3: CASSSILGAGTGAYEQYF
V: TRBV3-1/TRBV3-2; D: -; size: -; J: TRBJ2-7; DNA: TGTGCCAGCAGCCAAAGCGTATCCTCGCGGGTATACTTC; CDR3: CASSQSVSSRVYF
V: TRBV29-1; D: -; size: -; J: TRBJ2-7; DNA: TGCAGCGTTGAAGATGGGCCTAGCCGAACTTACGAGCAGTACTTC; CDR3: CSVEDGPSRTYEQYF
V: TRBV5-5; D: -; size: -; J: TRBJ1-2; DNA: TGTGCCAGCAGCCTCCGGGGGGTAGTAGACTATGGCTACACCTTC; CDR3: CASSLRGVVDYGYTF
V: TRBV4-1; D: TRBD1; size: -; J: TRBJ1-6; DNA: TGCGCCAGCAGCCAGATGACAGGGAATTATAATTCACCCCTCCACTTT; CDR3: CASSQMTGNYNSPLHF
V: TRBV2; D: TRBD1; size: -; J: TRBJ2-1; DNA: TGTGCCAGCACGAGGACAGGGGGCGTAGTTACTAAGTTCTTC; CDR3: CASTRTGGVVTKFF
V: TRBV10-1; D: -; size: few; J: TRBJ1-5; DNA: TGCGCCAGCAGTTCAGGAAATCAGCCCCAGCATTTT; CDR3: CASSSGNQPQHF
V: TRBV11-2; D: TRBD1; size: -; J: TRBJ1-1; DNA: TGTGCCAGCACCCGGTCAGGGGGAACTGAAGCTTTCTTT; CDR3: CASTRSGGTEAFF
V: TRBV7-3; D: -; size: -; J: TRBJ2-6; DNA: TGTGCCAGCAGCTTAGGCCAACCCTCTGGGGCCAACGTCCTGACTTTC; CDR3: CASSLGQPSGANVLTF
V: TRBV2; D: TRBD2; size: -; J: TRBJ2-4; DNA: TGTGCCAGCAGTGGAGCGGGACTAGCCAAAAACATTCAGTACTTC; CDR3: CASSGAGLAKNIQYF
V: TRBV6-2/TRBV6-3; D: -; size: -; J: TRBJ2-7; DNA: TGTGCCAGCAGTTATCTGTCCGGGATCCCCACTTACGAGCAGTACTTC; CDR3: CASSYLSGIPTYEQYF